This record looks at one TCR beta chain sequence and its context. This clonotype was seen many times. The clone's antigen remains unknown. Per-base quality was not reported, and no clone a single base away is much larger than it. This sample is drawn from a study of tumor-infiltrating lymphocytes in primary liver carcinoma (dated by TCRdb to 2015 to 2018). About the full investigation: Surgical resection was performed in China between November 2015 and early 2016 on a few patients with histopathologically diagnosed primary liver carcinoma. Of the five patients (three men and two women, aged 30 to 69 years), four had hepatocellular carcinoma and one had combined HCC and intrahepatic cholangiocarcinoma. The tumors of the five patients were staged as T1-T3 N0M0, with maximum diameters ranging from roughly 4.2 to 10 cm. Each sample produced about 3.65 to 7.13 million productive TCRbeta reads, and read depth showed no significant difference between tissue types. TCRbeta repertoire sequencing, expression microarrays and whole-exome sequencing were combined in the study across five regions of each liver tumor, with adjacent normal tissue and blood also included. A total of approximately 35 specimens from 5 patients underwent TCRbeta repertoire sequencing, comprising 25 or so tumor regions, 5 adjacent noncancerous liver tissues and 5 peripheral blood samples. High reproducibility was observed for the technical replicate repertoires, with mean shared-clone rates approximately 0.9 and correlation coefficients above 0.98.

Blood RNA was extracted from unsorted whole blood with TRIzol reagent; germline DNA came from the DNeasy Blood & Tissue kit. At the time of sampling, the patients had chronic HBV infection and had not received any treatment. Before surgery, 3 to 5 milliliters of peripheral blood were collected into K2EDTA tubes. Using a constant-region primer and ProtoScript II reverse transcriptase, TCRbeta-specific cDNA was reverse-transcribed from approximately 0.55 ug total RNA. Three nested multiplex PCR rounds, following a slightly modified ARM-PCR procedure, were used to build the TCRbeta libraries. Each of the first two PCR rounds ran for approximately 9 cycles using multiplex TRBV1-TRBV30 forward primers together with a Cbeta reverse primer. A final 25-cycle PCR with Deep VentR polymerase added sample barcodes and Illumina adapters. Amplicons of 200-500 bp were gel-purified with a QIAquick gel extraction kit before sequencing. An Illumina HiSeq 2500 was used to sequence the TCRbeta amplicons with 250-bp paired-end reads. As for the original processing: To recover full CDR3 sequences, reads were quality-trimmed using Trimmomatic v0.33 and paired reads were then merged using FLASH v1.2.11. MiGEC v1.2.1b assigned V, D and J germline segments to the rearranged TCRbeta sequences. Clonotype statistics, along with Shannon-Wiener diversity indices, were calculated using VDJtools v1.0.0. Except for diversity analysis, only the 250 most abundant clonotypes of each sample were used in subsequent analyses to reduce sampling bias. TCRdb trimmed the raw reads at Q25, called clones with MiXCR and kept productive beta chains. CDR3 protein duplicates are merged, each entry listing the most common genes and DNA. These V and J calls derive from TCRdb rather than the authors' analysis. Within this sample are some 320,000 distinct CDR3 sequences, with around three fifths of them counted one time only. The ten largest clones add up to roughly 9% of the sample.

The CDR3 covers 16 residues, taking in both the cysteine and the phenylalanine. The retained sequence is limited to the CDR3, 48 bases, with the frame set at the first base. CDR1 and CDR2 are drawn from the germline V gene (reference sequence): SGHKS, YYEKEE. Trimming accounts for 2 bases at V and 3 bases at J, while the number of junction bases matched to no gene is 10. General findings and caveats noted by the study authors: Because the samples were bulk and unsorted, CD4+ and CD8+ T cell repertoires could not be compared. Only the TCR beta chain was sequenced, so true repertoire diversity is likely underestimated because unpaired alpha chains were not captured. With just a handful of patients in the study, the authors point out that the findings should be validated in a larger study. The top 250 clones made up a significantly larger repertoire fraction in tumors than in blood (p = 0.039). Consistent with antigen-driven expansion, pairs of tumor regions showed higher repertoire overlap (mean roughly 35%) than either tumor-adjacent pairs (around 17%) or tumor-blood pairs (about 15%).

This clonotype originated in a man between 35 and 55 years old with primary liver carcinoma and hepatitis B virus infection. The chain is assembled from TRBV5-5 and TRBJ2-7, with 8 junctional bases fitting TRBD1. The source material was peripheral blood. CDR3 loop: CASSFQPGQGGYEQYF. Here is the DNA: TGTGCCAGCAGCTTCCAACCCGGACAGGGTGGCTACGAGCAGTACTTC. This CDR3, with the reference TRBV5-5 and TRBJ2-7 proteins standing in past its ends, gives the full variable domain DAGVTQSPTHLIKTRGQQVTLRCSPISGHKSVSWYQQVLGQGPQFIFQYYEKEERGRGNFPDRFSARQFPNYSSELNVNALLLGDSALYLCASSFQPGQGGYEQYFGPGTRLTVT.